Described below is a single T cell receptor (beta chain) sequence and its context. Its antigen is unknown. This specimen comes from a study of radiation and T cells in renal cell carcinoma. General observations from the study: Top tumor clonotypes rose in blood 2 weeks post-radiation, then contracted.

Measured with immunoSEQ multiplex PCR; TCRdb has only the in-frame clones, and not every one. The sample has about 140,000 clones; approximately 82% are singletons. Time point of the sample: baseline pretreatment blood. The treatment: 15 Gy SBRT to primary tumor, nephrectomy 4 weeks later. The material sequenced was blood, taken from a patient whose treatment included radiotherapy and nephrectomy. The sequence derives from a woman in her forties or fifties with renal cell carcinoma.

CDR3 sequence: CASSLYLTVYEQYF. DNA for the CDR3: TGTGCCAGCAGCTTATATTTGACAGTCTACGAGCAGTACTTC. The chain recombines TRBV7-2 with TRBJ2-7; the D gene is possibly TRBD1 (5 bases). Germline V lookup: CDR1 SGHTA, CDR2 FQGNSA. The V and J ends lost 2 bases and 3 bases respectively, with 11 bases between them. There are 14 residues in the CDR3.